These T cell receptor beta chains were read from a single sample in a study of identical twins. Via MiXCR, TCRdb re-called the 5' RACE reads, giving one row per CDR3 protein. This sample carries just over 450,000 distinct CDR3 sequences, 14% of them seen once, and the ten largest clones take 0.52%. This same sample was also part of a study on yellow fever vaccine responses in identical twins.

Input material: CD4+ T cells sorted from blood. These receptors all come from a woman aged 18-35 years in good health. Both conserved end residues are part of each CDR3. Each record gives: D gene, J gene, clone size, V gene, CDR3 DNA, CDR3 protein. D genes are given only for firm matches. Rows give clone size only sometimes, using once, few, many, or a class for an expanded clone.

D gene: -; J gene: TRBJ2-1; clone size: many; V gene: TRBV29-1; CDR3 DNA: TGCAGCGTGGGGAGACCGAGCGGATCTGGCAATGAGCAGTTCTTC; CDR3 protein: CSVGRPSGSGNEQFF
D gene: -; J gene: TRBJ2-3; clone size: -; V gene: TRBV5-6; CDR3 DNA: TGTGCCAGCAGCTTGGCCATGAGGGTGAAACCGAGGGGTACGCAGTATTTT; CDR3 protein: CASSLAMRVKPRGTQYF
D gene: -; J gene: TRBJ1-4; clone size: -; V gene: TRBV5-6; CDR3 DNA: TGTGCCAGCAGCCTATCGACAGCGTTAAAACTGTTTTTT; CDR3 protein: CASSLSTALKLFF
D gene: -; J gene: TRBJ1-5; clone size: many; V gene: TRBV12-3/TRBV12-4; CDR3 DNA: TGTGCCAGCAGTTACAGGGATAATCAGCCCCAGCATTTT; CDR3 protein: CASSYRDNQPQHF
D gene: TRBD2; J gene: TRBJ2-4; clone size: -; V gene: TRBV20-1; CDR3 DNA: TGCAGTGCTAGACCAGGACTAGCGGGAGCCTTGGGCATTCAGTACTTC; CDR3 protein: CSARPGLAGALGIQYF
D gene: -; J gene: TRBJ2-1; clone size: -; V gene: TRBV6-2/TRBV6-3; CDR3 DNA: TGTGCCAGCAAGTACTGGAGGGGGATAGGGAATGAGCAGTTCTTC; CDR3 protein: CASKYWRGIGNEQFF
D gene: -; J gene: TRBJ1-3; clone size: -; V gene: TRBV4-2; CDR3 DNA: TGTGCCAGTAGCAGCCCCCTGTCTGGGGGCGGTGGAAACACCATATATTTT; CDR3 protein: CASSSPLSGGGGNTIYF
D gene: -; J gene: TRBJ2-1; clone size: many; V gene: TRBV25-1; CDR3 DNA: TGTGCCAGCAGAAAAGATCTAGTGAGTGAGCAGTTCTTC; CDR3 protein: CASRKDLVSEQFF
D gene: -; J gene: TRBJ2-7; clone size: -; V gene: TRBV7-2; CDR3 DNA: TGTGCCAGCAGCGTGGACTTACGGGGGAGCGAGCAGTACTTC; CDR3 protein: CASSVDLRGSEQYF
D gene: -; J gene: TRBJ2-3; clone size: few; V gene: TRBV20-1; CDR3 DNA: TGCAGTGCTAGACCCAAAACCCCCGGAACGCAGTATTTT; CDR3 protein: CSARPKTPGTQYF
D gene: TRBD1; J gene: TRBJ2-5; clone size: many; V gene: TRBV12-3/TRBV12-4; CDR3 DNA: TGTGCCAGCAGCTTCGGACAGGGTAATATGCCGGAGACCCAGTACTTC; CDR3 protein: CASSFGQGNMPETQYF
D gene: TRBD2; J gene: TRBJ2-2; clone size: few; V gene: TRBV3-1; CDR3 DNA: TGTGCCAGCAGCCATCTCCTAGCGGGGAGGGAGTCCGGGGAGCTGTTTTTT; CDR3 protein: CASSHLLAGRESGELFF
D gene: -; J gene: TRBJ2-1; clone size: -; V gene: TRBV6-5; CDR3 DNA: TGTGCCAGCAGTTACTCAGTAACTGCTCTTACAATTAATGAGCAGTTCTTC; CDR3 protein: CASSYSVTALTINEQFF
D gene: -; J gene: TRBJ1-1; clone size: -; V gene: TRBV6-4; CDR3 DNA: TGTGCCAGCAGTGACCCCGGTCAGGGCGATGAAGCTTTCTTT; CDR3 protein: CASSDPGQGDEAFF
D gene: TRBD1; J gene: TRBJ2-3; clone size: -; V gene: TRBV5-1; CDR3 DNA: TGCGCCAGCAGTCGTAAGGTGACAGGGGAAGATACGCAGTATTTT; CDR3 protein: CASSRKVTGEDTQYF
D gene: TRBD1; J gene: TRBJ2-3; clone size: -; V gene: TRBV7-2; CDR3 DNA: TGTGCCAGCAGCCGGGACAGCCCCTACACAGATACGCAGTATTTT; CDR3 protein: CASSRDSPYTDTQYF
D gene: -; J gene: TRBJ2-7; clone size: -; V gene: TRBV29-1; CDR3 DNA: TGCAGCGTTTCTCCTCCCGGACTTGGGGGGACCTACGAGCAGTACTTC; CDR3 protein: CSVSPPGLGGTYEQYF
D gene: TRBD1; J gene: TRBJ1-5; clone size: -; V gene: TRBV7-8; CDR3 DNA: TGTGCCAGCAGCTTAAGACAGGGGGTTCATCAGCCCCAGCATTTT; CDR3 protein: CASSLRQGVHQPQHF
D gene: TRBD1; J gene: TRBJ2-5; clone size: -; V gene: TRBV4-3; CDR3 DNA: TGCGCCAGCAGCCAGGACAGGAAAGAGACCCAGTACTTC; CDR3 protein: CASSQDRKETQYF
D gene: -; J gene: TRBJ2-7; clone size: -; V gene: TRBV20-1; CDR3 DNA: TGCAGTGCCCGAACAGGCATCGACGAGCAGTACTTC; CDR3 protein: CSARTGIDEQYF